This T cell receptor (beta chain) is drawn from a study of T cells in Graves' hyperthyroidism and ophthalmopathy. Study information: Specimen type is peripheral blood, collected at initial diagnosis prior to any treatment. Findings and limits, study-wide: The model forecast ophthalmopathy, anticipating it by a median around 6.4 months before onset. Ophthalmopathy could be told apart from stable hyperthyroidism with a 13 V-J model.

As regards this clonotype: Its target is unknown.

Template material for amplifying TCR beta CDR3 regions consisted of RNA transcripts. Using the HTBI primer set, a first-round RT-PCR was run on the TCR CDR3. MiXCR, run by TCRdb on the multiplex PCR reads, gives a single entry per CDR3 protein. The repertoire consists of roughly 100,000 distinct CDR3 sequences, with about 51% occurring once and the leading ten covering less than 30%. Around 9.8 ml fresh peripheral blood yielded the PBMCs. CDR3 size: 15 residues. Trimming left V 6 bases short and J 3 bases short, with 17 bases between. Germline loops: CDR1 SQVTM, CDR2 ANQGSEA. This sequence joins TRBV29-1 and TRBJ2-2, with D uncertain. Input material: blood. This receptor was identified in a woman aged 40 to 49 with Graves' hyperthyroidism. CDR3 residues: CSVVGNYGYTGELFF. Here the CDR3 DNA reads TGCAGCGTAGTAGGGAACTATGGCTACACCGGGGAGCTGTTTTTT.